This T cell receptor beta chain is drawn from a study of blood T cell repertoires in COVID-19. Clones were read by immunoSEQ multiplex PCR, and TCRdb kept only the in-frame ones, dropping some. The data show some 97,000 clones, roughly nine tenths seen once. This CDR3 has 17 amino acids. Trimming stripped 0 bases from V and 5 bases from J, with 16 bases between. Germline V gene lookup returns CDR1 LGHDT and CDR2 YNNKEL (reference sequence). This clonotype originated in a man between 60 and 75 years old with acute or convalescent COVID-19. The sequenced material came from peripheral blood. The chain employs TRBV3-1 (or the pseudogene TRBV3-2) and TRBJ2-2, with a tentative D call TRBD2 (7 bases). The DNA of the CDR3 is TGTGCCAGCAGCCAAGATTGGGGAGGGGGAAGGACCGGGGAGCTGTTTTTT. Translation gives CASSQDWGGGRTGELFF.